The next 26 T cell receptor beta chains were all read from a single sample in a study of T cells in Graves' hyperthyroidism and ophthalmopathy. Amplification targeted TCR beta CDR3 regions from RNA transcripts. Researchers ran a first-round RT-PCR on the TCR CDR3 using the HTBI primer set. TCRdb itself ran the multiplex PCR reads through MiXCR, one entry per CDR3 protein. The sample shows 480,000 or so distinct CDR3 sequences, around 43% of them seen only once. The sequenced material came from peripheral blood or thyroid tissue (not recorded which). These receptors were taken from an adult woman with Graves' disease, either hyperthyroidism or ophthalmopathy (not recorded which).

The chain is built from TRBV2 and TRBJ1-1, with a possible D match to TRBD1 (6 bases). Trimming took 8 bases from V and 4 from J, leaving 20 bases between them. This CDR3 comprises 15 residues. CDR1 SNHLY and CDR2 FYNNEI come from the germline V gene. Here the CDR3 DNA reads TGTGCCAGCTGCCCCGGCGGGACAACGGGCACTGAAGCTTTCTTT. As protein: CASCPGGTTGTEAFF.

This sequence joins TRBV28 and TRBJ2-7, with D hard to call. Trimming removed 8 bases at V and 2 bases at J, with 10 bases between. In germline, CDR1 is MDHEN, CDR2 SYDVKM. The CDR3 loop spans 12 amino acids. CDR3 in DNA: TGTGCCAGCTTATCGCCTCCCTACGAGCAGTACTTC. Protein: CASLSPPYEQYF. Based on the CDR3 plus reference TRBV28 and TRBJ2-7, the full variable domain is DVKVTQSSRYLVKRTGEKVFLECVQDMDHENMFWYRQDPGLGLRLIYFSYDVKMKEKGDIPEGYSVSREKKERFSLILESASTNQTSMYLCASLSPPYEQYFGPGTRLTVT.

This clonotype has a handful of counts. The chain is built from TRBV4-1 and TRBJ1-1; D might be TRBD1 (6 bases). V was shortened by 1 base and J by 3 bases, with 15 bases between the two germline ends. Looked up from germline, CDR1 is MGHRA and CDR2 is YSYEKL. This CDR3 is built from 16 residues. CDR3 sequence reads: CASSQGVARGDTEAFF. The DNA for the CDR3 is TGCGCCAGCAGCCAAGGGGTTGCCAGGGGTGACACTGAAGCTTTCTTT.

This clonotype occurred many times. The V and J genes are TRBV20-1 and TRBJ1-5, with D tentatively TRBD1 (5 bases). V gave up 1 base and J gave up 2 bases, with 9 bases separating them. The length of the CDR3 is 14 residues. From germline, CDR1 is DFQATT and CDR2 SNEGSKA (reference sequence). DNA for the CDR3: TGCAGTGCTAGAGGTCAGGGTCGCAATCAGCCCCAGCATTTT. It encodes CSARGQGRNQPQHF.

J is TRBJ2-5 and V is TRBV29-1; TRBD1 agrees at 11 bases. Germline trimming cut 7 bases from V and 8 bases from J; bases unmatched to any gene: 6. The germline V gene has CDR1 SQVTM and CDR2 ANQGSEA. This CDR3 is built from 12 residues. The CDR3 bases are TGCAGCGGCAGGGACAGGGGGATCACCCAGTACTTC. It encodes CSGRDRGITQYF.

CDR3 loop: CASSLGLAGLQYF. CDR3 DNA sequence: TGTGCCAGCAGCCTAGGACTAGCGGGTCTCCAGTACTTC. The chain joins TRBV5-4 to TRBJ2-7, with 11 bases identical to TRBD2. The CDR3 length is 13 residues. With V trimmed by 4 bases and J by 10 bases, 7 bases remained unmatched. Germline CDR1 reads SGHNT; CDR2 reads YYREEE (reference sequence).

The J gene is TRBJ1-3, the V gene TRBV20-1; 7 bases fit TRBD1. Germline V lookup: CDR1 DFQATT, CDR2 SNEGSKA (reference sequence). This CDR3 has 15 residues. V shed 3 bases and J 0 bases; nucleotides not matched to a gene: 5. The CDR3 nucleotides are TGCAGTGCTAGTCGGACAGGCTACTCTGGAAACACCATATATTTT. Its protein product is CSASRTGYSGNTIYF.

This clonotype was observed a handful of times. J is TRBJ1-1 and V is TRBV29-1; D may be TRBD1 (5 bases). Germline CDR1 is SQVTM and CDR2 is ANQGSEA. The V gene lost 6 bases and the J gene lost 6 bases, with 14 bases spanning the gap. This CDR3 contains 12 residues. The CDR3 loop reads CSVATGSPEAFF. DNA of the CDR3: TGCAGCGTCGCCACAGGTAGCCCTGAAGCTTTCTTT. Together with reference TRBV29-1 and TRBJ1-1, the CDR3 gives the full variable domain: SAVISQKPSRDICQRGTSLTIQCQVDSQVTMMFWYRQQPGQSLTLIATANQGSEATYESGFVIDKFPISRPNLTFSTLTVSNMSPEDSSIYLCSVATGSPEAFFGQGTRLTVV.

V gene TRBV24-1 combines with J gene TRBJ2-7, with 7 bases identical to TRBD1. This CDR3 has 15 amino acids. The ends lost 4 bases at V and 0 bases at J; junction bases unmatched: 5. Germline loops: CDR1 KGHDR, CDR2 SFDVKD. Here the CDR3 reads CATSDPGQSSYEQYF. The CDR3 region has the DNA TGTGCCACCAGTGACCCGGGACAGAGCTCCTACGAGCAGTACTTC.

This clonotype was observed at least ten times. J is TRBJ1-2 and V is TRBV7-2, with 7 bases aligning to TRBD1. This CDR3 has 15 residues. The ends lost 1 base at V and 2 bases at J; junction bases unmatched: 4. The germline V gene encodes CDR1 SGHTA and CDR2 FQGNSA. DNA for the CDR3: TGTGCCAGCAGCTTAGACTACAGGGGAAACTATGGCTACACCTTC. It specifies CASSLDYRGNYGYTF. Full variable domain (missing parts from reference TRBV7-2 and TRBJ1-2): GAGVSQSPSNKVTEKGKDVELRCDPISGHTALYWYRQSLGQGLEFLIYFQGNSAPDKSGLPSDRFSAERTGGSVSTLTIQRTQQEDSAVYLCASSLDYRGNYGYTFGSGTRLTVV.

Note on this clonotype: Just one base apart from a much larger clone, this may be a read error. The J gene is TRBJ2-5, the V gene TRBV20-1; the D is unclear. Germline V gene sequence: CDR1 DFQATT, CDR2 SNEGSKA (reference sequence). Trimming removed 1 base from V and 5 bases from J, with 11 bases in between. The CDR3 contains 13 residues. The CDR3 DNA is TGCAGTGCTAGAGGTCCACTCATTGAGACCCAGTACTTC. It is translated as CSARGPLIETQYF.

The gene calls are TRBV29-1 and TRBJ2-5; D remains ambiguous. The CDR3 is 12 residues long. Trimming shortened V by 1 base and J by 5 bases, and 8 bases separated the two germline ends. Germline values: CDR1 SQVTM, CDR2 ANQGSEA. CDR3 nucleotide sequence: TGCAGCGTTGAAGGGCATAGTGAGACCCAGTACTTC. It encodes CSVEGHSETQYF.

The chain carries TRBV20-1 and TRBJ2-5; D is possibly TRBD1 or TRBD2 (5 bases each). The DNA end is more similar to TRBJ2-7, so the J call may be wrong. The germline CDR1 and CDR2 sequences are DFQATT and SNEGSKA (reference sequence). The CDR3 extends over 14 amino acids. This CDR3 is CSARDLRLGDEQYF. The CDR3 region has the DNA TGCAGTGCTAGAGACTTACGACTGGGGGACGAGCAGTACTTC.

V and J are TRBV7-2 and TRBJ1-1, with a weak D call TRBD1 (5 bases). Germline V gives CDR1 SGHTA, CDR2 FQGNSA. There are 17 residues in the CDR3. V dropped 5 bases and J dropped 0 bases, with 19 bases sitting between them. CDR3 amino acids: CASSEGTGQSMNTEAFF. The DNA of the CDR3 is TGTGCCAGCAGCGAGGGAACCGGACAAAGCATGAACACTGAAGCTTTCTTT.

About this clonotype: It may be a read error: a sequence one base away is much more abundant. As the CDR3 is not closed by the conserved phenylalanine or tryptophan, this likely results from a read error. V and J are TRBV7-8 and TRBJ2-7; 9 bases line up with TRBD1. CDR1 and CDR2 from the germline V gene are SGHVS and FQNEAQ. The CDR3 totals 15 residues. V lost 5 bases, J lost 4 bases, and 9 bases stayed unmatched. The CDR3 nucleotides read TGTGCCAGCAGCCCGACAGGGGGTATAGTATACGAGCAGTACCTC. Encoded protein: CASSPTGGIVYEQYL.

V and J are TRBV7-8 and TRBJ2-7; 12 positions match TRBD2. The CDR3 is made up of 16 amino acids. The ends lost 3 bases at V and 4 bases at J; junction bases unmatched: 7. Per the germline V gene, CDR1 is SGHVS and CDR2 is FQNEAQ. CDR3 DNA sequence: TGTGCCAGCAGCTTCGGACTAGCGGGGTTCACTTACGAGCAGTACTTC. Translated, it gives CASSFGLAGFTYEQYF.

Only a few counts were recorded for this clonotype. The rearrangement uses TRBV9 and TRBJ1-1; D call uncertain. Trimming stripped 7 bases from V and 1 base from J, with 17 bases between. CDR3 size: 15 residues. Germline values: CDR1 SGDLS, CDR2 YYNGEE. CDR3 loop: CASGPYARQNTEAFF. Here the CDR3 DNA reads TGTGCCAGCGGCCCTTATGCCAGACAGAACACTGAAGCTTTCTTT. Full variable domain (missing parts from reference TRBV9 and TRBJ1-1): DSGVTQTPKHLITATGQRVTLRCSPRSGDLSVYWYQQSLDQGLQFLIQYYNGEERAKGNILERFSAQQFPDLHSELNLSSLELGDSALYFCASGPYARQNTEAFFGQGTRLTVV.

The chain carries TRBV15 and TRBJ1-4, with a possible D match to TRBD1 (5 bases). This CDR3 has 16 amino acids. The germline V gene encodes CDR1 LNHNV and CDR2 YYDKDF (reference sequence). Trimming left V 5 bases short and J 0 bases short, with 13 bases between. Here the CDR3 reads CATSARGVATNEKLFF. The DNA of the CDR3 is TGTGCCACCAGCGCCCGGGGGGTAGCAACTAATGAAAAACTGTTTTTT. Together with reference TRBV15 and TRBJ1-4, the CDR3 gives the full variable domain: DAMVIQNPRYQVTQFGKPVTLSCSQTLNHNVMYWYQQKSSQAPKLLFHYYDKDFNNEADTPDNFQSRRPNTSFCFLDIRSPGLGDTAMYLCATSARGVATNEKLFFGSGTQLSVL.

Ten or more counts support this clonotype. V gene TRBV6-2 or TRBV6-3 combines with J gene TRBJ1-5; D uncertain. With 7 bases removed from V and 0 bases from J, the gap between germline ends came to 16 bases. The CDR3 loop spans 16 amino acids. Germline CDR1 reads MNHEY; CDR2 reads SVGEGT. The chain's CDR3 is CASTPTGLHSNQPQHF. In DNA form, the CDR3 reads TGTGCCAGCACCCCAACCGGTCTTCATAGCAATCAGCCCCAGCATTTT.

The chain's CDR3 is CASSRGRAGTDTQYF. The CDR3 DNA follows: TGTGCCAGCAGCCGCGGGAGGGCCGGGACAGATACGCAGTATTTT. The rearrangement joins TRBV7-8 to TRBJ2-3; 9 positions agree with TRBD2. The J segment lost 3 bases and the V segment lost 5 bases, leaving 6 bases of the junction unmatched. This CDR3 is 15 amino acids long. CDR1 and CDR2 (germline): SGHVS, FQNEAQ.

This clonotype was detected many times. This chain joins TRBV20-1 and TRBJ2-5; a possible D gene is TRBD1 (6 bases). The germline V gene encodes CDR1 DFQATT and CDR2 SNEGSKA (reference sequence). The V end lost 5 bases, the J end lost 3 bases, and 10 bases lay between the germline ends. The CDR3 is 12 residues long. The CDR3 DNA reads TGCAGTGCTGTGGGGGCCGAAGAGACCCAGTACTTC. It specifies CSAVGAEETQYF.

This clonotype was found many times. The chain links TRBV6-5 to TRBJ1-1, with a tentative D call TRBD1 (5 bases). The V and J ends lost 6 bases and 5 bases respectively, with 16 bases between them. The CDR3 has 14 residues. CDR1 MNHEY and CDR2 SVGAGI come from the germline V gene. For the CDR3, the DNA is TGTGCCAGCAGCCCTAGGGCAGGGAGGACTGAAGCTTTCTTT. Protein sequence: CASSPRAGRTEAFF.

This chain links TRBV11-2 with TRBJ2-1; D is uncertain. V was pared by 3 bases and J by 9 bases, with 6 bases between. The CDR3 contains 11 residues. The germline gives CDR1 SGHAT, CDR2 FQNNGV. The CDR3 loop is CASSFVIEQFF. The CDR3 nucleotides read TGTGCCAGCAGCTTCGTAATTGAGCAGTTCTTC.

The J gene is TRBJ2-5, the V gene TRBV4-2; no reliable D call. Germline CDR1 LGHNA, CDR2 YNFKEQ. The V and J ends lost 3 bases and 5 bases respectively, with 16 bases between them. This CDR3 comprises 15 residues. The CDR3 region has the DNA TGTGCCAGCAGCCAGGACCCTGTCCCCGTCGAGACCCAGTACTTC. It yields the protein CASSQDPVPVETQYF.

The chain combines TRBV2 with TRBJ2-2, with D maybe TRBD2 (7 bases). CDR1 is SNHLY, CDR2 FYNNEI, per germline. Deletions cut 7 bases from V and 0 bases from J, with 33 bases between. This CDR3 region has 22 residues. CDR3 region: CASNNPGGSAARDNANTGELFF. The CDR3 bases are TGTGCCAGCAACAACCCGGGGGGTTCGGCAGCCCGGGACAACGCGAACACCGGGGAGCTGTTTTTT.

This clonotype was seen repeatedly, ten times or more. The gene calls are TRBV19 and TRBJ1-2, with D unclear. The CDR3 contains 19 residues. Germline CDR1 is LNHDA and CDR2 is SQIVND (reference sequence). Deletions cut 7 bases from V and 3 bases from J, with 30 bases between. CDR3 coding DNA: TGTGCCAGTAAAAATAGGGATCCGGACGGAGGCATGGCGGACTATGGCTACACCTTC. Amino acids: CASKNRDPDGGMADYGYTF.